The T cell receptor beta chain described here comes from a study of response to subunit inactivated influenza vaccine. Study observations and caveats: It was suggested by the authors that few new T cells are recruited by each seasonal influenza vaccination.

The CDR3 loop spans 16 amino acids. V was shortened by 5 bases and J by 6 bases, with 21 bases between the two germline ends. TCRdb re-called the RT-PCR reads through MiXCR, storing one row per CDR3 protein. The table shows about half a million distinct CDR3 sequences, with over 25% occurring only once. In this sample, this clonotype turned up a few times. Its antigen is unidentified. V gene TRBV12-3 or TRBV12-4 combines with J gene TRBJ2-3, with a weak D call TRBD2 (5 bases). The TCR was taken from a man aged 50 or older who received an inactivated influenza vaccine. The source material was CD4+ T cells sorted from PBMCs, sampled 4 to 6 days after vaccination. The CDR3 coding sequence is TGTGCCAGCAGTAACTGGCGGGCGGCCTTTCTGGATACGCAGTATTTT. It translates to CASSNWRAAFLDTQYF.